This T cell receptor beta chain was obtained from a study of regulatory dendritic cells for organ transplantation. Study-wide results and limits: Alloreactive memory CD8+ T cell pools varied considerably between individuals. Mature dendritic cells appeared to drive more memory CD8+ clonal expansion than regulatory ones.

Naive CD45RA+ and memory CD45RO+ CD4+ or CD8+ T cells were FACS-sorted. With respect to this clone: As yet, its antigen is unknown.

Germline V CDR1 and CDR2: SGHRS, YFSETQ. The CDR3 length is 14 residues. The ends were cut back, 1 base at V and 4 bases at J, with 11 bases in the middle. Data came from immunoSEQ multiplex PCR; TCRdb stores just in-frame clones and leaves some out. The sample gives 4,500 to 6,500 clones, 60% to 65% of which show up once; more than 9.5% is in the top ten. The sequenced material came from memory CD8+ T cells from blood. Subset reported: CD45RO+ memory T cells. The TCR sequence derives from a human donor in good health. The chain couples TRBV5-1 to TRBJ1-1; no firm D call. The CDR3 loop is CASSLRGGFTEAFF. The CDR3 DNA is TGCGCCAGCAGCTTGCGGGGAGGTTTCACTGAAGCTTTCTTT.